The T cell receptor beta chain under discussion was sequenced for a study of regulatory T cells in long-lasting Graves disease. Researchers made TCR beta libraries by using iRepertoire HTBI primers and running Arm-PCR on CDR3 regions. TCRdb re-analysed the multiplex PCR reads in MiXCR, keeping a single row per CDR3 protein. The data show 450,000 to 600,000 distinct CDR3 sequences, approximately 13% seen once. The time point: newly diagnosed GD, antithyroid drugs for less than 3 months. Isolated PBMC RNA provided the starting material for the TCR library. This CDR3 is built from 15 residues. The V end was cut by 1 base, the J end by 5 bases, with 14 bases between. Germline V CDR1 and CDR2: LNHNV, YYDKDF (reference sequence). Study observations and caveats: Peripheral blood, not thyroid tissue, was the sole material studied.

On this clonotype: The target antigen is unknown.

These records were also assigned to another study, of T cells in Graves' hyperthyroidism and ophthalmopathy. As that study records: HTBI primers drove first-round RT-PCR of the TCR CDR3. Blood held most thyroid clonotypes expanded above 0.001 frequency. A model of 13 V-J features distinguished ophthalmopathy from stable hyperthyroidism.

V usage is TRBV15 and J usage is TRBJ1-2; D might be TRBD1 (6 bases). The source is a man aged 25-45 years with Graves disease. Sequencing was performed on peripheral blood mononuclear cells (PBMCs), taken at new diagnosis, from a patient treated with antithyroid drugs. The CDR3 DNA is TGTGCCACCAGCAGAGGGGGGGGGGGCTGGTATGGCTACACCTTC. As protein: CATSRGGGGWYGYTF.